This TCR beta chain was captured in a study of blood T cell repertoires in COVID-19. Individuals aged roughly 18 to 95 years were recruited from fewer than 30 US areas. Each participant's cohort was designated according to participant-reported clinical history. Each exposed participant met a COVID-19 case in the 2 weeks preceding study entry. Original analysis: Reference gene primer amplification in the assay estimated nucleated cell counts. Measured with immunoSEQ multiplex PCR; TCRdb has only the in-frame clones, and not every one. V and J calls and clone size come straight from that table; D and trimming were deduced from the DNA. The sample has almost 350,000 clones, about 88% seen once. With 5 bases removed from V and 2 bases from J, the gap between germline ends came to 13 bases. Germline assignment: CDR1 SEHNR and CDR2 FQNEAQ (reference sequence). CDR3 size: 14 residues.

The V call is TRBV7-9, the J call TRBJ2-7; perhaps TRBD2 as D (5 bases). Sequenced sample: PBMCs or T cells enriched from blood (not recorded which). The TCR was taken from a woman aged 30 to 39 who had been exposed to COVID-19. For the CDR3, the DNA is TGTGCCAGCAGCCGAGGGCTAGAGCCCTACGAGCAGTACTTC. Translated, it gives CASSRGLEPYEQYF.